The clone carrying this TCR beta chain was counted between two and nine times. No antigen is known for it. The germline V gene has CDR1 SGHTA and CDR2 FQGNSA. V lost 0 bases and J lost 4; bases outside the gene matches: 7. This CDR3 contains 16 residues. Method: immunoSEQ multiplex PCR; TCRdb's copy keeps in-frame clones and lacks some. The repertoire holds about 71,000 clones, 80% to 85% seen once, with 5% in the top ten. The data originate from a study of OX40 agonist ivuxolimab in advanced cancers. Study at large: Every 2 weeks, patients received ivuxolimab intravenously, dosed at 0.01 to 10 mg/kg. Partial response was recorded in three patients: one hepatocellular carcinoma and two cutaneous melanoma cases.

Study findings and constraints: Averaging showed that CD8+ T cells had more expanded clones than CD4+ did. Some nonresponders likewise displayed low normalized T-cell clonal expansion.

The TCR comes from an adult with an advanced solid tumor such as melanoma, head and neck, liver or kidney cancer. This rearrangement joins TRBV7-2 to TRBJ2-7, with 9 bases matching TRBD1. The specimen was CD4+ or CD8+ T cells sorted from blood, collected in a trial of the OX40 agonist ivuxolimab. The CDR3 reads CASSLASTGGKYEQYF. The CDR3, as DNA: TGTGCCAGCAGCTTAGCGAGTACAGGGGGCAAATACGAGCAGTACTTC.